This T cell receptor (beta chain) came from a study of beta chain features in type 1 diabetes. General observations from the study: A potential influence of HLA type upon TCRB rearrangement remained unresolved herein. For Type 1 diabetes patients, all four CD4+ subsets carried TCRB CDR3s that were moderately but significantly shorter.

Sequencing targeted expressed TCRB transcripts, as all isolated RNA had been reverse transcribed. The assay was immunoSEQ multiplex PCR, and TCRdb's table has in-frame clones only and misses some. Of roughly 150,000 clones listed, 9% to 10% are singletons. As to this clone: The target antigen is unknown.

The V gene's germline CDR1 is SGDLS and CDR2 YYNGEE. V lost 5 bases and J lost 5; bases outside the gene matches: 9. CDR3 size: 17 residues. The clonotype was recovered from a woman younger than 45 with type 1 diabetes. Sequenced material: central memory CD4+ T cells from blood. The V and J genes are TRBV9 and TRBJ2-1; 14 bases match TRBD2. CDR3 bases: TGTGCCAGCAGTTTAACAATGGGACTAGCGGGGGACAATGAGCAGTTCTTC. This codes for CASSLTMGLAGDNEQFF. Variable domain in full (rest from reference TRBV9 and TRBJ2-1): DSGVTQTPKHLITATGQRVTLRCSPRSGDLSVYWYQQSLDQGLQFLIQYYNGEERAKGNILERFSAQQFPDLHSELNLSSLELGDSALYFCASSLTMGLAGDNEQFFGPGTRLTVL.